Below are 15 T cell receptor beta chains sequenced from a single sample in a study of cytomegalovirus exposure and HLA in healthy donors. The PCR employed 60 Vbeta primers together with 13 Jbeta primers. Repertoires were generated with immunoSEQ multiplex PCR, while TCRdb's copy carries only in-frame clones and drops some. The sample carries about 100,000 clones, approximately 76% recorded once. The sequenced sample consisted of PBMCs. The receptors originated from a woman in her sixties in good health and CMV-seropositive.

This rearrangement joins TRBV4-1 to TRBJ2-5, with D perhaps matching TRBD2 (5 bases). The ends were cut back, 1 base at V and 1 base at J, with 10 bases in the middle. The CDR3 sequence is 15 residues long. Germline V gene lookup returns CDR1 MGHRA and CDR2 YSYEKL. The CDR3 nucleotides read TGCGCCAGCAGCCAAGCAAGCGGATTCCAAGAGACCCAGTACTTC. It is translated as CASSQASGFQETQYF.

The rearrangement uses TRBV7-6 and TRBJ2-7, with 9 bases lining up with TRBD2. Germline V gene sequence: CDR1 SGHVS, CDR2 FNYEAQ. The CDR3 is 15 amino acids. The junction had 7 bases not matched to a gene; V was cut back by 5 bases and J by 2 bases. The CDR3 DNA sequence: TGTGCCAGCAGCCAGGGACTAGCATTCGCCTACGAGCAGTACTTC. Its translation: CASSQGLAFAYEQYF.

CDR3 sequence: CASSLGGAPRSYEQYF. The CDR3 region has the DNA TGTGCCAGCAGCTTGGGTGGGGCCCCGCGCTCCTACGAGCAGTACTTC. The rearrangement joins TRBV5-4 to TRBJ2-5; TRBD1 is a possible D gene (5 bases). The DNA end lines up better with TRBJ2-7; the J call may be wrong. The CDR3 contains 16 residues. The V gene's germline CDR1 is SGHNT and CDR2 YYREEE (reference sequence).

The J gene is TRBJ2-1, the V gene TRBV18, with D unresolved. Between the trimmed V and J ends, which lost 0 bases and 5 bases, there was a span of 5 bases. The CDR3 length is 13 residues. Germline CDR1 KGHSH, CDR2 LQKENI. CDR3 sequence (DNA): TGTGCCAGCTCACCACCCAGTCACAATGAGCAGTTCTTC. Translation gives CASSPPSHNEQFF.

DNA for the CDR3: TGCAGCGTTTATACAGGATTCTATGGCTACACCTTC. Its translation: CSVYTGFYGYTF. This sequence joins TRBV29-1 and TRBJ1-2; perhaps TRBD1 as D (5 bases). The V gene lost 5 bases and the J gene lost 4 bases, with 11 bases spanning the gap. Germline-derived CDR1 and CDR2 are SQVTM and ANQGSEA. The CDR3 is made up of 12 amino acids.

This chain connects TRBV20-1 to TRBJ1-6, with a possible D match to TRBD1 (5 bases). V lost 1 base, J lost 10 bases, and 5 bases lay in between. This CDR3 is built from 11 residues. Germline lookup yields CDR1 DFQATT and CDR2 SNEGSKA (reference sequence). In DNA, the CDR3 is TGCAGTGCTAGAGGGGGCTCACCCCTCCACTTT. It is translated as CSARGGSPLHF.

The DNA for the CDR3 is TGTGCCAGCTCATCGGGGGGGGTGATGGGGCCCCAGCATTTT. Translation: CASSSGGVMGPQHF. V gene TRBV18 combines with J gene TRBJ1-5; D possibly corresponds to TRBD1 (5 bases). The germline V gene has CDR1 KGHSH and CDR2 LQKENI. The V end lost 5 bases, the J end lost 9 bases, and 17 bases lay between the germline ends. The CDR3 runs 14 residues.

This rearrangement joins TRBV19 to TRBJ2-7; tentatively, D is TRBD2 (5 bases). The CDR3 contains 14 residues. V was shortened by 1 base and J by 5 bases, with 12 bases between the two germline ends. CDR1 and CDR2 from the germline V gene are LNHDA and SQIVND (reference sequence). The CDR3, as DNA: TGTGCCAGTAGTATAGCCCCCAGAGGGAACGAGCAGTACTTC. Translated: CASSIAPRGNEQYF.

This clone was counted between two and nine times. V gene TRBV7-9 combines with J gene TRBJ1-4; 9 nucleotides line up with TRBD1. V dropped 2 bases and J dropped 5; count of bases not matched to a gene: 3. Germline CDR1 is SEHNR and CDR2 is FQNEAQ (reference sequence). The CDR3 has 15 residues. CDR3 DNA sequence: TGTGCCAGCAGCTTATCGACAGGGGGGAATGAAAAACTGTTTTTT. Encoded protein: CASSLSTGGNEKLFF.

This clone has more than one count but fewer than ten. The rearrangement links TRBV27 to TRBJ2-2; TRBD2 aligns across 7 bases. From germline, CDR1 is MNHEY and CDR2 SMNVEV (reference sequence). J was trimmed by 9 bases and V by 10 bases; bases with no gene match: 14. The CDR3 totals 14 residues. CDR3 sequence reads: CATGPSGPLRELFF. The CDR3 nucleotides are TGTGCCACTGGGCCTAGCGGTCCCCTCCGGGAGCTGTTTTTT.

This chain links TRBV6-5 with TRBJ2-2; TRBD1 agrees at 10 bases. The CDR3 totals 14 residues. V lost 5 bases, J lost 6 bases, and 3 bases stayed unmatched. Germline V gene sequence: CDR1 MNHEY, CDR2 SVGAGI. As DNA, the CDR3 is TGTGCCAGCAGTGCCGGGACAGGGGCCGGGGAGCTGTTTTTT. It is translated as CASSAGTGAGELFF.

CDR3 sequence reads: CATSRDPVTGYEQYF. The CDR3 DNA reads as TGTGCCACCAGCAGAGATCCCGTGACAGGCTACGAGCAGTACTTC. This chain uses TRBV15 with TRBJ2-7; D perhaps matches TRBD1 (6 bases). Germline loops: CDR1 LNHNV, CDR2 YYDKDF (reference sequence). The ends were cut back, 0 bases at V and 3 bases at J, with 12 bases in the middle. The CDR3 runs 15 residues.

Details on this clone: A read error may produce the germline difference seen at one junction end. CDR3 bases: TGTGCTAGTGGTTTGACGGGGAACTCTGAAGCTTTCTTT. The encoded protein is CASGLTGNSEAFF. The V and J genes are TRBV12-5 and TRBJ1-1; D gene ambiguous. This CDR3 region has 13 residues. The V gene's germline CDR1 is LGHNT and CDR2 FRNRAP. Together with reference TRBV12-5 and TRBJ1-1, the CDR3 gives the full variable domain: DARVTQTPRHKVTEMGQEVTMRCQPILGHNTVFWYRQTMMQGLELLAYFRNRAPLDDSGMPKDRFSAEMPDATLATLKIQPSEPRDSAVYFCASGLTGNSEAFFGQGTRLTVV.

This clone was seen once. The V gene is TRBV6-1, the J gene TRBJ1-5; 7 nucleotides align to TRBD1. The junction had 7 bases not matched to a gene; V was cut back by 4 bases and J by 1 base. The CDR3 is made up of 16 amino acids. The germline gives CDR1 MNHNS, CDR2 SASEGT. The CDR3, as DNA: TGTGCCAGCAGTGGACAGGGAGGAGGCAGCAATCAGCCCCAGCATTTT. This gives the protein CASSGQGGGSNQPQHF.

This chain connects TRBV29-1 to TRBJ2-3; D unclear. V shed 4 bases and J shed 7 bases, with 9 bases lying between them. Germline lookup yields CDR1 SQVTM and CDR2 ANQGSEA. The CDR3 has 11 amino acids. CDR3 sequence reads: CSVVPANTQYF. In DNA, the CDR3 is TGCAGCGTTGTCCCCGCGAATACGCAGTATTTT.